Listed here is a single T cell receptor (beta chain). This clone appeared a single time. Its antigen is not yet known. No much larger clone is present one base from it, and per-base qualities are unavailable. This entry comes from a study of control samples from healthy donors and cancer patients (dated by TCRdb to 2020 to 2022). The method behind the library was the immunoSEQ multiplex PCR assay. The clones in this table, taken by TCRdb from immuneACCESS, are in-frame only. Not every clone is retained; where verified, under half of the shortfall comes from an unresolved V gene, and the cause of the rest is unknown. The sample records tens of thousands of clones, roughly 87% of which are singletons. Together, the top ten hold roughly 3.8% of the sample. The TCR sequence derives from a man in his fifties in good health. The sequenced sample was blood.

The CDR3 sequence is CASSELGAGATETQYF. In nucleotide form, the sequence is TGTGCCAGCAGTGAATTAGGTGCCGGGGCCACAGAGACCCAGTACTTC. Recombination linked TRBV6-1 to TRBJ2-5; the D element could tentatively be TRBD1 or TRBD2, as 5 bases agree for each. The CDR3 measures 16 amino acids from cysteine to phenylalanine. The only DNA kept is the CDR3, 48 bases in frame from the first base. From a lookup of the germline V gene, CDR1 and CDR2 are MNHNS and SASEGT. Relative to germline, V is 2 bases shorter and J is 4 bases shorter, with 17 bases between their ends.